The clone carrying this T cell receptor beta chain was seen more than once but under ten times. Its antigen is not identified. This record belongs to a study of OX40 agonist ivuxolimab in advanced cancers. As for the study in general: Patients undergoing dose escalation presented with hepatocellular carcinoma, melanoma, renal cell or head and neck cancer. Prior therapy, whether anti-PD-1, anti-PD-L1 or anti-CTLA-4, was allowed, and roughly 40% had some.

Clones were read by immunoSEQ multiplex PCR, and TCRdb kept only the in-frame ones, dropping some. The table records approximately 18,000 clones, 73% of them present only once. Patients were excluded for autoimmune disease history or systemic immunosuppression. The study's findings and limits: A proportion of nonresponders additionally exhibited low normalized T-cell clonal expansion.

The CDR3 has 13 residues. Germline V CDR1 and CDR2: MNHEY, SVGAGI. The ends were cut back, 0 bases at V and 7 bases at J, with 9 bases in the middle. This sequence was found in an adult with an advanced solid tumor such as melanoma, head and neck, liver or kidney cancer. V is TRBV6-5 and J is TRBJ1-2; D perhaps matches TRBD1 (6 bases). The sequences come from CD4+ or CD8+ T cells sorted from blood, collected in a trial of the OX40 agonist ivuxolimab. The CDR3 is CASSYSKGGGYTF. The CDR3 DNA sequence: TGTGCCAGCAGTTACTCGAAGGGGGGTGGCTACACCTTC.